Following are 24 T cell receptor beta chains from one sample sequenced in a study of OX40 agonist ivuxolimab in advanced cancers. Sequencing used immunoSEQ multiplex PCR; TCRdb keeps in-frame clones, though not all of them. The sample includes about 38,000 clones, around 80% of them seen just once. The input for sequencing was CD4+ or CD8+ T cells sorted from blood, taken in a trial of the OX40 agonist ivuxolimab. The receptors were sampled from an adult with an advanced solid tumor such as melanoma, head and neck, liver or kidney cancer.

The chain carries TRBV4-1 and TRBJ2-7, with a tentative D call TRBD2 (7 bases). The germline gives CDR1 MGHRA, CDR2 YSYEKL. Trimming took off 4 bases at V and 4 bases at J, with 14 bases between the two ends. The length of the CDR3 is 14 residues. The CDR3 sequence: CASSPGEGGYEQYF. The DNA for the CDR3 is TGCGCCAGCAGCCCCGGGGAGGGGGGATACGAGCAGTACTTC.

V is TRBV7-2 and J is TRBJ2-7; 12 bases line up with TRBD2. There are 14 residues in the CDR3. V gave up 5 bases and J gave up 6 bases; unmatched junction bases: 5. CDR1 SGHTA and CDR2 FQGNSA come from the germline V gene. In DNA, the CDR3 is TGTGCCAGCAGCCCGCCTAGCGGGAGGGCCGAGCAGTACTTC. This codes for CASSPPSGRAEQYF.

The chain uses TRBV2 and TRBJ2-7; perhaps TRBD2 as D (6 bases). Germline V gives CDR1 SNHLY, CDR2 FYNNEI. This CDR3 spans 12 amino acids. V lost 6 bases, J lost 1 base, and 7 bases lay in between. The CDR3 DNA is TGTGCCAGCAGGGAGGGTTCCTACGAGCAGTACTTC. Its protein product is CASREGSYEQYF.

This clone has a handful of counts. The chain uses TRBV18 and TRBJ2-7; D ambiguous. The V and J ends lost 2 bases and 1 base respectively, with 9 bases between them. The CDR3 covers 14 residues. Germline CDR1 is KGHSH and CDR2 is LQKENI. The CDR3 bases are TGTGCCAGCTCACCAACTGCACTTTCCTACGAGCAGTACTTC. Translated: CASSPTALSYEQYF.

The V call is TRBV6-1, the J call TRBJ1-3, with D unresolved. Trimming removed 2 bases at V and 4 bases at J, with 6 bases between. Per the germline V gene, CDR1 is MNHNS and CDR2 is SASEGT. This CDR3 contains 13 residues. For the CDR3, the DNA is TGTGCCAGCAGTGAAAGGAGAGGAAACACCATATATTTT. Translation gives CASSERRGNTIYF.

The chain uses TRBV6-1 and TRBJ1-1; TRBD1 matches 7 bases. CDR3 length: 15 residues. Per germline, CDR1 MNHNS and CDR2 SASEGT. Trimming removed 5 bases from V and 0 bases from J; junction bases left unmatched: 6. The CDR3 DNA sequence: TGTGCCAGCAGTTTCCGGACAGGTATGAACACTGAAGCTTTCTTT. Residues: CASSFRTGMNTEAFF.

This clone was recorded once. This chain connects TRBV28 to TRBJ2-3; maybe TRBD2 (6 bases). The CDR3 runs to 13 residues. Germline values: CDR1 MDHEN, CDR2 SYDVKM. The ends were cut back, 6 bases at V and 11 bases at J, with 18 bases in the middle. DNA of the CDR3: TGTGCCAGCAGGCCGACGGGACTGGAAAGGCAGTATTTT. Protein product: CASRPTGLERQYF.

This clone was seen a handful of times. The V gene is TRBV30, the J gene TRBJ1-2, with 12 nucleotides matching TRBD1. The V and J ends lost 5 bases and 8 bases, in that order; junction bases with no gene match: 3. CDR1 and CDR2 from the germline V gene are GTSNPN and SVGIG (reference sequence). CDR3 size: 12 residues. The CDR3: CAWAGTGGGYTF. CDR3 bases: TGTGCCTGGGCCGGGACAGGGGGCGGCTACACCTTC.

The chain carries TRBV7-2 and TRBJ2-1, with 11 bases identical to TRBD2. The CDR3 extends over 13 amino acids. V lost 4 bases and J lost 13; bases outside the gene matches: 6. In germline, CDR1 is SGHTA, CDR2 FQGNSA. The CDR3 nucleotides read TGTGCCAGCAGCTGGACTAGCGGGTCCGACCAGTTCTTC. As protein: CASSWTSGSDQFF.

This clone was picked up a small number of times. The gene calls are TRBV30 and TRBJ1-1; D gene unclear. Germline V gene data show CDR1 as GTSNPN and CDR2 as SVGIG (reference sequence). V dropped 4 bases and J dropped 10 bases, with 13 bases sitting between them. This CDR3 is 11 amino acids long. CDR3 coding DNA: TGTGCCTGGAACTCCGCTGGGGTAGCTTTCTTT. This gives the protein CAWNSAGVAFF.

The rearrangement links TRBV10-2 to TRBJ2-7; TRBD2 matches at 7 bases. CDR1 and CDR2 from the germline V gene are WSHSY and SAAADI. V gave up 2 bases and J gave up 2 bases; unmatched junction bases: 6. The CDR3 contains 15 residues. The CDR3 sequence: CASSEPSGGTYEQYF. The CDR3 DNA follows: TGCGCCAGCAGTGAGCCTAGCGGAGGTACCTACGAGCAGTACTTC.

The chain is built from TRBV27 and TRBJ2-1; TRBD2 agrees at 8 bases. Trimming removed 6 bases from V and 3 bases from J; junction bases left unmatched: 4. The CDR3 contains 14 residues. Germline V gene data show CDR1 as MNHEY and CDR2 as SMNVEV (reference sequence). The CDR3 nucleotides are TGTGCCAGCAGGCGGCTAGCGGGCTACAATGAGCAGTTCTTC. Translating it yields CASRRLAGYNEQFF.

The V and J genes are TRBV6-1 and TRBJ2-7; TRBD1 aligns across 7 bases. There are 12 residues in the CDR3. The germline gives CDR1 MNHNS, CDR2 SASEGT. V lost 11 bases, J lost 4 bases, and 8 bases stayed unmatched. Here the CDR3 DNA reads TGTGCCGGCACCACGACAGGGTACGAGCAGTACTTC. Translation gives CAGTTTGYEQYF.

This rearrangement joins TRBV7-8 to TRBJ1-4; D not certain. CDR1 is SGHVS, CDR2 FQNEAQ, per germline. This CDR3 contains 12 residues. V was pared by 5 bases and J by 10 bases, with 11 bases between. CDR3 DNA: TGTGCCAGCAGCCCGTTTTTCGGAAAACTGTTTTTT. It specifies CASSPFFGKLFF.

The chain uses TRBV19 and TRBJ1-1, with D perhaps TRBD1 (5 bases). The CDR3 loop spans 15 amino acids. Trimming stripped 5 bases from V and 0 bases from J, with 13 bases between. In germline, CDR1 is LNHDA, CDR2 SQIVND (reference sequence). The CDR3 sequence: CASSAPGGVNTEAFF. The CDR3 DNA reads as TGTGCCAGTAGTGCCCCGGGAGGGGTGAACACTGAAGCTTTCTTT. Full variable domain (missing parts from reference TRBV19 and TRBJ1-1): DGGITQSPKYLFRKEGQNVTLSCEQNLNHDAMYWYRQDPGQGLRLIYYSQIVNDFQKGDIAEGYSVSREKKESFPLTVTSAQKNPTAFYLCASSAPGGVNTEAFFGQGTRLTVV.

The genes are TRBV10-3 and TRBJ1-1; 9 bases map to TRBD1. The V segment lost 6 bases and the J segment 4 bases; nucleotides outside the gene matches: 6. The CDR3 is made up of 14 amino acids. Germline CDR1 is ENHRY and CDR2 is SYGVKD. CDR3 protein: CAIREQGAPTEAFF. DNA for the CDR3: TGTGCCATCAGGGAACAGGGGGCGCCCACTGAAGCTTTCTTT.

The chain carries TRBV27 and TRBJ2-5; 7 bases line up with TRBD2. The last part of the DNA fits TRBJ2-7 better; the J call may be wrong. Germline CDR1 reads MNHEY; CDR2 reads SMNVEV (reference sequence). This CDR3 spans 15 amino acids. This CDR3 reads CASSSPSSGPYEQYF. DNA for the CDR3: TGTGCCAGCAGTTCTCCCTCTAGCGGACCCTACGAGCAGTACTTC.

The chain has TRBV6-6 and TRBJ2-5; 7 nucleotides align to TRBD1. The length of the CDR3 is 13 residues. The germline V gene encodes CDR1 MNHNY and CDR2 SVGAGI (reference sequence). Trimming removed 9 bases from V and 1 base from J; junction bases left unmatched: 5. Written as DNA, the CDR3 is TGTGCCAGTAACAGGGGCCTCCAAGAGACCCAGTACTTC. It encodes CASNRGLQETQYF.

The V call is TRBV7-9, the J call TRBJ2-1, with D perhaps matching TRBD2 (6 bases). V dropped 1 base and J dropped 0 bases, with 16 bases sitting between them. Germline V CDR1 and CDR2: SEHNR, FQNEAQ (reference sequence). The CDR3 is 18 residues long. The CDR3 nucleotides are TGTGCCAGCAGCTTAGGCCTAAGCGGGTCCTCCTCCTACAATGAGCAGTTCTTC. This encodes CASSLGLSGSSSYNEQFF. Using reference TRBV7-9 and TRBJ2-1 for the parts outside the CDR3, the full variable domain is DTGVSQNPRHKITKRGQNVTFRCDPISEHNRLYWYRQTLGQGPEFLTYFQNEAQLEKSRLLSDRFSAERPKGSFSTLEIQRTEQGDSAMYLCASSLGLSGSSSYNEQFFGPGTRLTVL.

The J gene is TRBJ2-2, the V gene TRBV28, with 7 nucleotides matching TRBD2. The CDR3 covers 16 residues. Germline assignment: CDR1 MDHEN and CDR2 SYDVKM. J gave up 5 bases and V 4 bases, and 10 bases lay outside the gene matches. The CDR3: CASSSPGRGGTGELFF. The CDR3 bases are TGTGCCAGCAGTTCACCGGGTAGGGGAGGGACCGGGGAGCTGTTTTTT.

In DNA form, the CDR3 reads TGTGCCAGCAGTTCCCGAGGTAGCGGGAGCTTAGATACGCAGTATTTT. It specifies CASSSRGSGSLDTQYF. V and J are TRBV28 and TRBJ2-3; 9 bases agree with TRBD2. The trim removed 4 bases at V and 5 bases at J, leaving 10 bases unmatched. The CDR3 is made up of 16 amino acids. From germline, CDR1 is MDHEN and CDR2 SYDVKM.

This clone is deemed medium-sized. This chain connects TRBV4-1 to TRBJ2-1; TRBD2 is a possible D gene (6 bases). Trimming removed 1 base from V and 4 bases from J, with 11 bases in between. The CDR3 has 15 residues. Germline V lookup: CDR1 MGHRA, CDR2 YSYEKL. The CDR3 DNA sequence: TGCGCCAGCAGCCAAGTCGGGACTTTGTACAATGAGCAGTTCTTC. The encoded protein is CASSQVGTLYNEQFF.

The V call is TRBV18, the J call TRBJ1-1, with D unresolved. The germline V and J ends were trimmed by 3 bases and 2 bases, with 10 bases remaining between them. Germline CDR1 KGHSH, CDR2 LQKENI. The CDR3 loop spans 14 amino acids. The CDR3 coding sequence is TGTGCCAGCTCACCGTCCGTGGCCAACACTGAAGCTTTCTTT. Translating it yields CASSPSVANTEAFF.

The CDR3 loop reads CASSLRGGADTQYF. The CDR3 region has the DNA TGTGCCAGCAGTCTACGGGGGGGGGCAGATACGCAGTATTTT. The chain employs TRBV28 and TRBJ2-3; 8 bases map to TRBD2. V lost 5 bases, J lost 4 bases, and 5 bases stayed unmatched. Germline CDR1 is MDHEN and CDR2 is SYDVKM. The CDR3 is 14 residues long.